This T cell receptor beta chain stems from a study of T-cell reconstitution after alpha-beta-depleted transplantation in children. The table lists this clonotype with many counts. J lost 4 bases, V lost 5 bases, and 9 bases had no gene match. Per germline, CDR1 SEHNR and CDR2 FQNEAQ (reference sequence). The CDR3 is 17 residues long. Unique molecular identifiers were incorporated during preparation of the TCRbeta library. TCRdb processed the PCR reads anew with MiXCR; each CDR3 protein has one entry. Of about 510,000 distinct CDR3 sequences in the sample, 9.5% to 12% were seen once. Sequenced material: PBMCs, mostly from graft donor cells, taken 180 days after TCRalphabeta/CD19-depleted stem cell transplant. This TCR was recovered from a female patient aged 2 to 10 who had a stem cell transplant for aplastic anemia, so the T cells may come from the graft donor. The J gene is TRBJ2-1, the V gene TRBV7-9; 12 bases match TRBD1. DNA for the CDR3: TGTGCCAGCAGCCCACCCCCGGGACAGGGGGCTTACAATGAGCAGTTCTTC. Encoded protein: CASSPPPGQGAYNEQFF.